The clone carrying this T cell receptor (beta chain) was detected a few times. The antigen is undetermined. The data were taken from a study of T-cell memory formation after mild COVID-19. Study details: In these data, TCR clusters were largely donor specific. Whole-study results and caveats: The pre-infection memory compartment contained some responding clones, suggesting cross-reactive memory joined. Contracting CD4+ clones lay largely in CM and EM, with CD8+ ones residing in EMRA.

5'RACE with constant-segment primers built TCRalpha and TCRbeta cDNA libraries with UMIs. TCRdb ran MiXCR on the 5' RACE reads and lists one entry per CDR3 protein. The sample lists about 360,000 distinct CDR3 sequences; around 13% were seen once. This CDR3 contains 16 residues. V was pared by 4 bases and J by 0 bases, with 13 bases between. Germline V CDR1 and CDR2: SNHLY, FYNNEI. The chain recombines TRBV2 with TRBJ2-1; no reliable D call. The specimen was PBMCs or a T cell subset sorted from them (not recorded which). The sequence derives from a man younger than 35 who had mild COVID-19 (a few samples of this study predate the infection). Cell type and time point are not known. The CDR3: CASSVWGSGSYNEQFF. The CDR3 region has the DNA TGTGCCAGCAGTGTGTGGGGTTCGGGCTCCTACAATGAGCAGTTCTTC.